The 5 T cell receptor beta chains reported below all come from one sample, sequenced in a study of OX40 agonist ivuxolimab in advanced cancers. Assay used: immunoSEQ multiplex PCR; TCRdb lists only in-frame clones, some missing. The sample lists fewer than 110,000 clones, 80% to 95% occurring once. Sequencing was performed on CD4+ or CD8+ T cells sorted from blood, taken in a trial of the OX40 agonist ivuxolimab. The receptors were sampled from an adult with an advanced solid tumor such as melanoma, head and neck, liver or kidney cancer.

This chain links TRBV10-3 with TRBJ2-3; no clear D. The V end lost 4 bases, the J end lost 3 bases, and 8 bases lay between the germline ends. The germline V gene encodes CDR1 ENHRY and CDR2 SYGVKD. CDR3 length: 13 amino acids. This CDR3 is CAISVAETDTQYF. The CDR3 DNA is TGTGCCATCAGTGTGGCGGAGACAGATACGCAGTATTTT.

The chain carries TRBV11-1 and TRBJ2-2; D is unresolved. V dropped 0 bases and J dropped 1 base, with 6 bases sitting between them. Germline V gives CDR1 SGHAT, CDR2 FQDESV (reference sequence). This CDR3 comprises 15 residues. The DNA for the CDR3 is TGTGCCAGCAGCTTAGCGAGGATGAACACCGGGGAGCTGTTTTTT. This sequence encodes CASSLARMNTGELFF.

J is TRBJ1-5 and V is TRBV28; D remains unclear. The CDR3 has 13 residues. The germline V and J ends were trimmed by 2 bases and 0 bases, with 2 bases remaining between them. The germline V gene has CDR1 MDHEN and CDR2 SYDVKM. Here the CDR3 DNA reads TGTGCCAGCAGTTTAATTAGCAATCAGCCCCAGCATTTT. Residues: CASSLISNQPQHF.

This chain connects TRBV27 to TRBJ1-4; 8 nucleotides agree with TRBD1. Trimming at V came to 3 bases and at J to 7 bases, leaving 7 bases not matched to a gene. This CDR3 comprises 15 residues. CDR1 is MNHEY, CDR2 SMNVEV, per germline (reference sequence). The CDR3 sequence is CASSFIRGRGEKLFF. In DNA form, the CDR3 reads TGTGCCAGCAGTTTCATCAGGGGGCGGGGTGAAAAACTGTTTTTT. Together with reference TRBV27 and TRBJ1-4, the CDR3 gives the full variable domain: EAQVTQNPRYLITVTGKKLTVTCSQNMNHEYMSWYRQDPGLGLRQIYYSMNVEVTDKGDVPEGYKVSRKEKRNFPLILESPSPNQTSLYFCASSFIRGRGEKLFFGSGTQLSVL.

This clone was detected only once. This rearrangement joins TRBV27 to TRBJ2-2; D gene unclear. The V end was cut by 2 bases, the J end by 6 bases, with 7 bases between. The CDR3 loop spans 13 amino acids. Germline loops: CDR1 MNHEY, CDR2 SMNVEV (reference sequence). Written as DNA, the CDR3 is TGTGCCAGCAGTTTAGGGGTACCCGGGGAGCTGTTTTTT. As protein: CASSLGVPGELFF.